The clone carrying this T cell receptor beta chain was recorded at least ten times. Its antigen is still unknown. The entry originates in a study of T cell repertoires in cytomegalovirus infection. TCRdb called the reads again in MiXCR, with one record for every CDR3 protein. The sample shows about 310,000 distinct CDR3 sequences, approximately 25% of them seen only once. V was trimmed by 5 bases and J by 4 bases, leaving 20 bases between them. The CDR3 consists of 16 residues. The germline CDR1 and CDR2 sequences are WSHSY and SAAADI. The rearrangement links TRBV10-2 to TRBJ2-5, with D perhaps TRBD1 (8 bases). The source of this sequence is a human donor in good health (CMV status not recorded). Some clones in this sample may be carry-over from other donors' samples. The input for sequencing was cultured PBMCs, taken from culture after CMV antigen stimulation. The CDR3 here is CASSPYRGASGETQYF. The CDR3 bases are TGCGCCAGCAGTCCCTACAGGGGGGCTAGCGGAGAGACCCAGTACTTC.